This T cell receptor (beta chain) was documented in a study of beta chain features in type 1 diabetes. Study results and limitations: All four CD4+ subsets of Type 1 diabetes patients contained TCRB CDR3s that were moderately but significantly shorter.

With 3 bases removed from V and 5 bases from J, the gap between germline ends came to 15 bases. CDR1 SGHTA and CDR2 FQGNSA come from the germline V gene. The length of the CDR3 is 15 residues. The whole isolated RNA underwent reverse transcription, so sequencing captured expressed TCRB transcripts. This table comes from immunoSEQ multiplex PCR, and its TCRdb copy is limited to in-frame clones, with some not included. The sample has 280,000 or so clones; about 15% are singletons. This clone was detected a few times. Its antigen is as yet unknown. This chain joins TRBV7-2 and TRBJ2-3; tentatively, D is TRBD2 (5 bases). This sequence was found in a man aged 18 to 29 with type 1 diabetes. The sample was naive CD4+ T cells from blood. The CDR3 DNA reads as TGTGCCAGCAGCTTTTCTAGTGGGAGAAGAGATACGCAGTATTTT. It yields the protein CASSFSSGRRDTQYF.